These 30 T cell receptor beta chains came from one sample sequenced in a study of OX40 agonist ivuxolimab in advanced cancers. This table comes from immunoSEQ multiplex PCR, and its TCRdb copy is limited to in-frame clones, with some not included. The data hold some 60,000 clones, with about 88% observed a single time. The material was CD4+ or CD8+ T cells sorted from blood, obtained in a trial of the OX40 agonist ivuxolimab. Receptors originate from an adult with an advanced solid tumor such as melanoma, head and neck, liver or kidney cancer.

The chain employs TRBV6-1 and TRBJ2-5; TRBD1 aligns across 9 bases. Per the germline V gene, CDR1 is MNHNS and CDR2 is SASEGT. There are 15 residues in the CDR3. J was trimmed by 8 bases and V by 5 bases; bases with no gene match: 12. This CDR3 is CASSRGQGRVGTQYF. Written as DNA, the CDR3 is TGTGCCAGCAGTAGGGGACAGGGACGGGTAGGAACCCAGTACTTC.

This chain links TRBV19 with TRBJ2-2, with D possibly being TRBD1 or TRBD2 (5 bases each). Germline CDR1 and CDR2: LNHDA and SQIVND (reference sequence). Trimming removed 3 bases from V and 1 base from J, with 9 bases in between. This CDR3 has 15 residues. CDR3 loop: CASSIRGENTGELFF. CDR3 bases: TGTGCCAGTAGTATTAGAGGGGAGAACACCGGGGAGCTGTTTTTT.

The chain recombines TRBV18 with TRBJ2-2, with D perhaps TRBD1 (5 bases). The V gene's germline CDR1 is KGHSH and CDR2 LQKENI. Trimming left V 5 bases short and J 7 bases short, with 11 bases between. CDR3 length: 13 amino acids. The CDR3 protein is CASSSQGGGELFF. In DNA, the CDR3 is TGTGCCAGCTCATCTCAGGGTGGCGGGGAGCTGTTTTTT.

The chain carries TRBV5-1 and TRBJ1-3; D possibly corresponds to TRBD1 (5 bases). This CDR3 is 14 amino acids long. CDR1 and CDR2 from the germline V gene are SGHRS and YFSETQ. With 4 bases removed from V and 0 bases from J, the gap between germline ends came to 8 bases. CDR3 loop: CASSEGPSGNTIYF. For the CDR3, the DNA is TGCGCCAGCAGCGAGGGACCCTCTGGAAACACCATATATTTT.

The chain couples TRBV7-2 to TRBJ1-1, with 10 bases that match TRBD1. Per germline, CDR1 SGHTA and CDR2 FQGNSA. The CDR3 is made up of 16 amino acids. With V trimmed by 5 bases and J by 1 base, 7 bases remained unmatched. CDR3 region: CASSPRQGAWNTEAFF. The CDR3 DNA reads as TGTGCCAGCAGCCCTAGACAGGGGGCGTGGAACACTGAAGCTTTCTTT.

This chain links TRBV4-3 with TRBJ2-7; unclear D gene. Germline CDR1 reads LGHNA; CDR2 reads YSLEER. Trimming stripped 3 bases from V and 4 bases from J, with 10 bases between. The CDR3 is 13 residues long. The CDR3 sequence is CASSQRVAYEQYF. CDR3 coding DNA: TGCGCCAGCAGCCAGCGCGTCGCGTACGAGCAGTACTTC.

V and J are TRBV7-6 and TRBJ2-7; TRBD1 matches 11 bases. J gave up 1 base and V 5 bases, and 4 bases lay outside the gene matches. This CDR3 is 15 amino acids long. The germline V gene has CDR1 SGHVS and CDR2 FNYEAQ. In DNA, the CDR3 is TGTGCCAGCAGCAAGGGACAGGGGGAGTCCTACGAGCAGTACTTC. The encoded protein is CASSKGQGESYEQYF. Full variable domain (remainder filled in from reference TRBV7-6 and TRBJ2-7): GAGVSQSPRYKVTKRGQDVALRCDPISGHVSLYWYRQALGQGPEFLTYFNYEAQQDKSGLPNDRFSAERPEGSISTLTIQRTEQRDSAMYRCASSKGQGESYEQYFGPGTRLTVT.

V usage is TRBV5-6 and J usage is TRBJ2-7; a weak D match, TRBD2 (6 bases). Germline V CDR1 and CDR2: SGHDT, YYEEEE. This CDR3 is 18 amino acids long. Trimming removed 4 bases from V and 1 base from J, with 24 bases in between. CDR3 residues: CASSVDSGPASWSYEQYF. As DNA, the CDR3 is TGTGCCAGCAGCGTTGACAGCGGGCCGGCTAGCTGGTCCTACGAGCAGTACTTC.

The chain recombines TRBV28 with TRBJ2-3, with D unclear. The germline CDR1 and CDR2 sequences are MDHEN and SYDVKM. Between the trimmed V and J ends, which lost 3 bases and 1 base, there was a span of 5 bases. The CDR3 contains 13 residues. This chain's CDR3 is CASSLAGTDTQYF. CDR3 nucleotide sequence: TGTGCCAGCAGTTTGGCGGGCACAGATACGCAGTATTTT.

This rearrangement joins TRBV6-1 to TRBJ2-1; 10 bases are shared with TRBD2. Looked up from germline, CDR1 is MNHNS and CDR2 is SASEGT. The CDR3 runs to 18 residues. Unmatched junction bases numbered 9, after V lost 4 bases and J lost 0 bases. The CDR3 spells CASSGLAGAESSYNEQFF. In DNA form, the CDR3 reads TGTGCCAGCAGTGGGCTAGCGGGGGCCGAGAGCTCCTACAATGAGCAGTTCTTC.

The DNA of the CDR3 is TGTGCCAGTAGTCTAAGCGGGGGTAATTCACCCCTCCACTTT. It encodes CASSLSGGNSPLHF. This chain joins TRBV19 and TRBJ1-6; tentatively, D is TRBD1 (5 bases). Trimming left V 5 bases short and J 6 bases short, with 11 bases between. This CDR3 comprises 14 residues. Germline loops: CDR1 LNHDA, CDR2 SQIVND (reference sequence).

This clone occurred once. The chain combines TRBV19 with TRBJ1-5; D may be TRBD1 (6 bases). Germline V gene data show CDR1 as LNHDA and CDR2 as SQIVND (reference sequence). This CDR3 region has 13 residues. V gave up 9 bases and J gave up 3 bases, with 12 bases separating them. CDR3 sequence: CASADRINQPQHF. The CDR3, as DNA: TGTGCCAGCGCTGACAGGATCAATCAGCCCCAGCATTTT.

The chain carries TRBV5-1 and TRBJ2-7; TRBD1 matches 9 bases. The J segment lost 2 bases and the V segment lost 0 bases, leaving 6 bases of the junction unmatched. The CDR3 has 16 amino acids. CDR1 SGHRS and CDR2 YFSETQ come from the germline V gene. The CDR3 here is CASSLAEGQGPYEQYF. In DNA, the CDR3 is TGCGCCAGCAGCTTGGCCGAGGGACAGGGACCCTACGAGCAGTACTTC.

The chain combines TRBV6-6 with TRBJ1-2; the D gene is possibly TRBD1 (5 bases). The CDR3 is 15 amino acids. Trimming cost V 2 bases and J 1 base, with 11 bases left between them. CDR1 MNHNY and CDR2 SVGAGI come from the germline V gene (reference sequence). CDR3 region: CASSYEGRNNYGYTF. CDR3 nucleotide sequence: TGTGCCAGCAGTTACGAGGGACGGAATAACTATGGCTACACCTTC.

V is TRBV9 and J is TRBJ1-5; D is unresolved. Germline V gene lookup returns CDR1 SGDLS and CDR2 YYNGEE. The CDR3 has 13 residues. Deletions cut 0 bases from V and 6 bases from J, with 7 bases between. The CDR3 protein is CASSVGLGQPQHF. In DNA, the CDR3 is TGTGCCAGCAGCGTAGGGTTAGGTCAGCCCCAGCATTTT.

This sequence joins TRBV7-9 and TRBJ1-5; possibly TRBD1 for D (5 bases). The CDR3 is 13 amino acids. V lost 5 bases and J 4 bases, leaving 9 bases between the germline ends. In germline, CDR1 is SEHNR, CDR2 FQNEAQ (reference sequence). CDR3: CASSQTVNQPQHF. The CDR3, as DNA: TGTGCCAGCAGCCAGACAGTTAATCAGCCCCAGCATTTT.

J is TRBJ1-5 and V is TRBV11-3; the D gene is possibly TRBD1 (5 bases). Germline values: CDR1 SGHNT, CDR2 YENEEA. V was clipped by 5 bases and J by 1 base, with 6 bases between them. This CDR3 contains 13 residues. This CDR3 reads CASSRDSNQPQHF. As DNA, the CDR3 is TGTGCCAGCAGCCGGGACAGCAATCAGCCCCAGCATTTT.

The chain couples TRBV15 to TRBJ1-6, with a possible D match to TRBD1 (6 bases). This CDR3 has 18 residues. The germline CDR1 and CDR2 sequences are LNHNV and YYDKDF (reference sequence). V was cut by 0 bases and J by 6 bases, with 18 bases left in between. The CDR3: CATSRDLVVPGANSPLHF. The DNA of the CDR3 is TGTGCCACCAGCAGAGATTTGGTGGTTCCAGGGGCTAATTCACCCCTCCACTTT.

The CDR3 nucleotides are TGTGCCAGCAGTTCCACACCCAGACAGGGTTCACCCCTCCACTTT. Amino acids: CASSSTPRQGSPLHF. This chain connects TRBV6-5 to TRBJ1-6; 7 bases are a match to TRBD1. The CDR3 is 15 residues long. CDR1 and CDR2 from the germline V gene are MNHEY and SVGAGI. Losses at the gene ends were 4 bases for V and 9 bases for J; bases not matched to a gene: 9.

CDR3 nucleotide sequence: TGTGCCAGTGCCCTATACGGGTCAGGGCAGTACTTC. It yields the protein CASALYGSGQYF. The chain combines TRBV11-2 with TRBJ2-7; D is unclear. The length of the CDR3 is 12 residues. Germline V gene lookup returns CDR1 SGHAT and CDR2 FQNNGV. Trimming removed 9 bases from V and 9 bases from J, with 18 bases in between.

The chain uses TRBV4-3 and TRBJ2-1; no firm D call. The CDR3 consists of 14 residues. The V end was cut by 1 base, the J end by 4 bases, with 8 bases between. CDR1 is LGHNA, CDR2 YSLEER, per germline. The CDR3 nucleotides are TGCGCCAGCAGCCAAGCTAGGTCGTACAATGAGCAGTTCTTC. This gives the protein CASSQARSYNEQFF.

V is TRBV18 and J is TRBJ2-2; the D gene could be TRBD1 or TRBD2 (5 bases each). Germline V gives CDR1 KGHSH, CDR2 LQKENI. V shed 3 bases and J shed 6 bases, with 11 bases lying between them. The CDR3 runs to 14 residues. The CDR3 protein is CASSPGTSAGELFF. The CDR3, as DNA: TGTGCCAGCTCACCCGGGACGAGCGCCGGGGAGCTGTTTTTT. Using reference TRBV18 and TRBJ2-2 for the parts outside the CDR3, the full variable domain is NAGVMQNPRHLVRRRGQEARLRCSPMKGHSHVYWYRQLPEEGLKFMVYLQKENIIDESGMPKERFSAEFPKEGPSILRIQQVVRGDSAAYFCASSPGTSAGELFFGEGSRLTVL.

This clone was observed a single time. The DNA of the CDR3 is TGTGCCACCAGCAGAGATCGGGGAGGGGGCTACGAGCAGTACTTC. This translates into CATSRDRGGGYEQYF. The chain uses TRBV15 and TRBJ2-7, with D perhaps TRBD2 (7 bases). Germline CDR1 LNHNV, CDR2 YYDKDF (reference sequence). The CDR3 contains 15 residues. V was shortened by 0 bases and J by 3 bases, with 12 bases between the two germline ends.

The table lists this clone with a few counts. This rearrangement joins TRBV18 to TRBJ1-5, with D possibly TRBD1 on 6 matching bases. The CDR3 is 15 amino acids. Trimming stripped 3 bases from V and 6 bases from J, with 15 bases between. Germline-derived CDR1 and CDR2 are KGHSH and LQKENI. The CDR3 DNA sequence: TGTGCCAGCTCACCCCGACAGGAGTTCGGTCAGCCCCAGCATTTT. This translates into CASSPRQEFGQPQHF.

Note on this clone: One end of the junction is discordant with germline, which a read error may explain. This chain links TRBV7-7 with TRBJ2-3, with no clear D. Germline lookup yields CDR1 SSHAT and CDR2 FNYEAQ (reference sequence). This CDR3 comprises 13 residues. CDR3 DNA sequence: TGTGCTAGCAGCTTCATGGAGAAGGATACGCAGTATTTT. Its translation is CASSFMEKDTQYF.

The rearrangement uses TRBV7-9 and TRBJ1-6; D not resolved. The CDR3 sequence is 14 residues long. Trimming removed 1 base from V and 7 bases from J, with 8 bases in between. Germline-derived CDR1 and CDR2 are SEHNR and FQNEAQ (reference sequence). This CDR3 is CASSLEGRNSPLHF. The CDR3 bases are TGTGCCAGCAGCTTAGAGGGCCGCAATTCACCCCTCCACTTT.

This clone showed up just a few times. CDR3 protein: CASSRQGLPANVLTF. CDR3 bases: TGTGCCAGCAGCCGACAGGGTCTCCCTGCCAACGTCCTGACTTTC. The chain employs TRBV28 and TRBJ2-6; 7 bases map to TRBD1. The CDR3 consists of 15 residues. CDR1 and CDR2 from the germline V gene are MDHEN and SYDVKM. J lost 7 bases, V lost 6 bases, and 9 bases had no gene match.

This chain connects TRBV18 to TRBJ1-6; D is possibly TRBD1 (5 bases). This CDR3 is built from 15 residues. Germline V gene sequence: CDR1 KGHSH, CDR2 LQKENI. The V and J ends lost 2 bases and 4 bases respectively, with 9 bases between them. The CDR3 region has the DNA TGTGCCAGCTCACCAGTTGGGACTTATAATTCACCCCTCCACTTT. It yields the protein CASSPVGTYNSPLHF.

This clone came up once. This rearrangement joins TRBV6-1 to TRBJ2-1; 8 bases map to TRBD2. The CDR3 contains 15 residues. Germline CDR1 MNHNS, CDR2 SASEGT. V dropped 8 bases and J dropped 4; count of bases not matched to a gene: 10. CDR3 in DNA: TGTGCCAGCTCCCAGAGTAGCGGGGTTTACAATGAGCAGTTCTTC. Its protein product is CASSQSSGVYNEQFF.

The J gene is TRBJ1-2, the V gene TRBV6-5, with 8 bases fitting TRBD1. J was trimmed by 8 bases and V by 7 bases; bases with no gene match: 15. This CDR3 is 15 amino acids long. Germline values: CDR1 MNHEY, CDR2 SVGAGI. The CDR3 region is CASTTRDRGRGGYTF. The CDR3 region has the DNA TGTGCCAGCACGACGAGAGACAGGGGCCGGGGGGGCTACACCTTC.